Listed below are T cell receptor beta chains from one sample, sequenced in a study of T-cell reconstitution after alpha-beta-depleted transplantation in children. A single record per CDR3 protein comes from TCRdb applying MiXCR to the PCR reads. Altogether about 340,000 distinct CDR3 sequences are present, about 9.4% being singletons, with the ten largest covering approximately 2.3%. The sequencing here drew on PBMCs from the stem cell graft donor, taken from the stem cell graft. All receptors derive from a human donor who donated a stem cell graft to a child with acute lymphoblastic leukemia. CDR3s include the opening cysteine and the closing phenylalanine or tryptophan. Each record gives: D gene, clone size, V gene, J gene, CDR3 DNA, CDR3 protein. The D gene is left open where the match is weak. The listing skips clone size in some rows; elsewhere it reads once, few, many or a size class.

D gene: -; clone size: few; V gene: TRBV20-1; J gene: TRBJ2-7; CDR3 DNA: TGCAGTGCTAGAGCCCCTAGCGACTCCTACGAGCAGTACTTC; CDR3 protein: CSARAPSDSYEQYF
D gene: -; clone size: -; V gene: TRBV20-1; J gene: TRBJ1-1; CDR3 DNA: TGCAGTGCTAATCGAGGGGTGAACACTGAAGCTTTCTTT; CDR3 protein: CSANRGVNTEAFF
D gene: TRBD2; clone size: -; V gene: TRBV9; J gene: TRBJ2-2; CDR3 DNA: TGTGCCAGCGGGGGTATGGAGGCGGGAGAGGGCGCCGGGGAGCTGTTTTTT; CDR3 protein: CASGGMEAGEGAGELFF
D gene: TRBD2; clone size: many; V gene: TRBV4-1; J gene: TRBJ2-3; CDR3 DNA: TGCGCCAGCAGCCAATTTACTAGCGGGAGCGGAGATACGCAGTATTTT; CDR3 protein: CASSQFTSGSGDTQYF
D gene: TRBD2; clone size: -; V gene: TRBV7-6; J gene: TRBJ2-1; CDR3 DNA: TGTGCCAGCAGTGACTCGGGACTAGCCGCCAATGAGCAGTTCTTC; CDR3 protein: CASSDSGLAANEQFF
D gene: -; clone size: many; V gene: TRBV5-6; J gene: TRBJ1-1; CDR3 DNA: TGTGCCAGCAGAACCGACAGGAACACTGAAGCTTTCTTT; CDR3 protein: CASRTDRNTEAFF
D gene: -; clone size: many; V gene: TRBV5-1; J gene: TRBJ2-3; CDR3 DNA: TGCGCCAGCAGTTTCGAACTCCCAACCCATACCGGCGTGCAGTATTTT; CDR3 protein: CASSFELPTHTGVQYF
D gene: -; clone size: few; V gene: TRBV12-3/TRBV12-4; J gene: TRBJ1-2; CDR3 DNA: TGTGCCAGCAGTTTGGAGAGACTCTATGGCTACACCTTC; CDR3 protein: CASSLERLYGYTF
D gene: TRBD1; clone size: few; V gene: TRBV12-5; J gene: TRBJ1-2; CDR3 DNA: TGTGCTAGTGGATGGGACAGGGGCTTGGGGGGCTACACCTTC; CDR3 protein: CASGWDRGLGGYTF
D gene: TRBD2; clone size: few; V gene: TRBV15; J gene: TRBJ2-3; CDR3 DNA: TGTGCCACCAGCAGACTAGCGGGGGGAACAGATACGCAGTATTTT; CDR3 protein: CATSRLAGGTDTQYF
D gene: -; clone size: few; V gene: TRBV11-1; J gene: TRBJ2-1; CDR3 DNA: TGTGCCAGCAGCTTAGACAAGCTCCAGGATAGCTCCTACAATGAGCAGTTCTTC; CDR3 protein: CASSLDKLQDSSYNEQFF
D gene: -; clone size: few; V gene: TRBV12-3/TRBV12-4; J gene: TRBJ2-3; CDR3 DNA: TGTGCCAGCAGTCCCGGTATCCGGAGTGGGAATACGCAGTATTTT; CDR3 protein: CASSPGIRSGNTQYF
D gene: -; clone size: -; V gene: TRBV29-1; J gene: TRBJ2-3; CDR3 DNA: TGCAGCGTTGAAGCTAGCACAGATACGCAGTATTTT; CDR3 protein: CSVEASTDTQYF
D gene: -; clone size: -; V gene: TRBV27; J gene: TRBJ1-1; CDR3 DNA: TGTGCCAGCAGTCCTTCCCGGGGGGCTCGGACTGAAGCTTTCTTT; CDR3 protein: CASSPSRGARTEAFF
D gene: TRBD2; clone size: few; V gene: TRBV7-3; J gene: TRBJ2-1; CDR3 DNA: TGTGCCAGCAGTCCTAGCGGTATGGCGGGTGAGCAGTTCTTC; CDR3 protein: CASSPSGMAGEQFF
D gene: -; clone size: few; V gene: TRBV4-1; J gene: TRBJ1-4; CDR3 DNA: TGCGCCAGCAGCCAAGATCAAATATCGGGGTCTGAAAAACTGTTTTTT; CDR3 protein: CASSQDQISGSEKLFF
D gene: TRBD1; clone size: -; V gene: TRBV4-2; J gene: TRBJ2-7; CDR3 DNA: TGTGCCACCCAGGGACAGGGGTTAAGCGAGCAGTACTTC; CDR3 protein: CATQGQGLSEQYF
D gene: -; clone size: -; V gene: TRBV5-1; J gene: TRBJ2-3; CDR3 DNA: TGCGCCAGCAGAAAGACAGGCTTAACAAGCACAGATACGCAGTATTTT; CDR3 protein: CASRKTGLTSTDTQYF
D gene: TRBD2; clone size: few; V gene: TRBV20-1; J gene: TRBJ2-1; CDR3 DNA: TGCAGTGCTAGGCCGGTAGCGGGAGGGCCGTCTAATGAGCAGTTCTTC; CDR3 protein: CSARPVAGGPSNEQFF
D gene: -; clone size: many; V gene: TRBV28; J gene: TRBJ1-2; CDR3 DNA: TGTGCCAGCAGGAATGCTAACTATGGCTACACCTTC; CDR3 protein: CASRNANYGYTF
D gene: -; clone size: many; V gene: TRBV4-1; J gene: TRBJ2-7; CDR3 DNA: TGCGCCAGCAGCCAAGATGAGAACGGCTCCTACGAGCAGTACTTC; CDR3 protein: CASSQDENGSYEQYF
D gene: -; clone size: -; V gene: TRBV7-9; J gene: TRBJ2-1; CDR3 DNA: TGTGCCAGCAGCTTAATCGGCGCTTACAATGAGCAGTTCTTC; CDR3 protein: CASSLIGAYNEQFF
D gene: -; clone size: few; V gene: TRBV6-2/TRBV6-3; J gene: TRBJ1-5; CDR3 DNA: TGTGCCAGCAGAAATTCCCAGGGACATCAGCCCCAGCATTTT; CDR3 protein: CASRNSQGHQPQHF
D gene: -; clone size: few; V gene: TRBV5-5; J gene: TRBJ1-1; CDR3 DNA: TGTGCCAGCAGCTTGCACGGAGCCGAAGCTTTCTTT; CDR3 protein: CASSLHGAEAFF
D gene: -; clone size: few; V gene: TRBV9; J gene: TRBJ2-6; CDR3 DNA: TGTGCCAGCAACCAAGGGGTGACGGGGGCCAACGTCCTGACTTTC; CDR3 protein: CASNQGVTGANVLTF
D gene: -; clone size: few; V gene: TRBV27; J gene: TRBJ2-1; CDR3 DNA: TGTGCCAGCAGTCCCCCGGACTCGCCTTGGGAGCAGTTCTTC; CDR3 protein: CASSPPDSPWEQFF
D gene: -; clone size: -; V gene: TRBV20-1; J gene: TRBJ2-7; CDR3 DNA: TGCAGTGCTAGGTTATCGACCGACGAGCAGTACTTC; CDR3 protein: CSARLSTDEQYF
D gene: -; clone size: few; V gene: TRBV12-3/TRBV12-4; J gene: TRBJ1-1; CDR3 DNA: TGTGCCAGCAGAACACAGGGATCTGAAGCTTTCTTT; CDR3 protein: CASRTQGSEAFF